This T cell receptor beta chain was profiled in a study of radiotherapy plus CTLA-4 blockade in lung cancer. TCRdb's table, derived via immunoSEQ multiplex PCR, lists solely in-frame clones and lacks some. The sample carries about 72,000 clones, about 83% recorded once. The CDR3 is 14 residues long. Germline CDR1 reads MNHEY; CDR2 reads SVGAGI. V gave up 5 bases and J gave up 2 bases, with 13 bases separating them. The origin of this receptor is a human donor with non-small cell lung cancer who had a partial response to radiotherapy plus ipilimumab. The chain uses TRBV6-5 and TRBJ2-7; D ambiguous. The input for sequencing was peripheral blood, taken from a patient treated with radiotherapy plus ipilimumab. In DNA, the CDR3 is TGTGCCAGCAGTCGTGTTGCGGCCGCCTACGAGCAGTACTTC. It yields the protein CASSRVAAAYEQYF.